The 26 T cell receptor beta chains presented below share a single source sample, sequenced in a study of cytomegalovirus exposure and HLA in healthy donors (dated by TCRdb to about 2017). Library preparation employed the immunoSEQ multiplex PCR assay. The multiplex PCR relied on a mix of 60 forward primers for TCR Vbeta segments and 13 reverse primers for TCR Jbeta segments. TCRdb took over this immuneACCESS table, retaining in-frame rearrangements with V and J assigned. Such tables are incomplete; in checked studies, under half of the missing clones stem from an unresolved V gene, and the remainder is unexplained. This sample comprises about 230,000 clones, about three quarters of them detected only once. The ten most abundant clones make up about 0.47% of the sample. The sequenced material came from PBMCs. The receptors come from a boy aged 10-17 years in good health and CMV-seronegative.

This chain joins TRBV6-6 and TRBJ1-2; 9 bases map to TRBD1. Trimming removed 1 base from V and 10 bases from J; junction bases left unmatched: 13. Germline V CDR1 and CDR2: MNHNY, SVGAGI (reference sequence). The CDR3 consists of 16 residues. The CDR3 is CASSYYSWDRVRDYTF. In nucleotides, the CDR3 is TGTGCCAGCAGTTACTATTCTTGGGACAGGGTACGCGACTACACCTTC.

The CDR3 spells CATRGSMNTEAFF. Written as DNA, the CDR3 is TGTGCCACCAGGGGCTCGATGAACACTGAAGCTTTCTTT. The V gene is TRBV7-8, the J gene TRBJ1-1; D is possibly TRBD1 (6 bases). CDR3 length: 13 residues. V lost 10 bases and J lost 0, with 12 bases in between. The germline CDR1 and CDR2 sequences are SGHVS and FQNEAQ.

This clone was detected only once. The rearrangement uses TRBV29-1 and TRBJ2-7, with 11 bases aligning to TRBD2. CDR1 and CDR2 (germline): SQVTM, ANQGSEA. This CDR3 has 17 amino acids. The V segment lost 6 bases and the J segment 6 bases; nucleotides outside the gene matches: 19. CDR3 sequence reads: CSVGRRLAGGQEGEQYF. CDR3 sequence (DNA): TGCAGCGTGGGGCGGCGGTTAGCGGGAGGGCAAGAGGGCGAGCAGTACTTC.

The chain is built from TRBV7-2 and TRBJ1-2; D might be TRBD1 (5 bases). Germline CDR1 SGHTA, CDR2 FQGNSA. CDR3 length equals 13 residues. Trimming cost V 7 bases and J 7 bases, with 16 bases left between them. The CDR3 bases are TGTGCCAGCACCCCCGGACAACTTGCTGGCTACACCTTC. Translated, it gives CASTPGQLAGYTF.

This clone appeared a few times. The chain recombines TRBV5-4 with TRBJ2-7; D may be TRBD1 (6 bases). V dropped 1 base and J dropped 6 bases, with 11 bases sitting between them. The CDR3 is 13 amino acids. The germline gives CDR1 SGHNT, CDR2 YYREEE (reference sequence). The DNA for the CDR3 is TGTGCCAGCAGCTTGTTGGGGGCCCCCGAGCAGTACTTC. This encodes CASSLLGAPEQYF.

The chain recombines TRBV5-1 with TRBJ2-1; 11 bases agree with TRBD1. Trimming removed 4 bases from V and 2 bases from J; junction bases left unmatched: 2. This CDR3 comprises 15 residues. Per germline, CDR1 SGHRS and CDR2 YFSETQ. CDR3 loop: CASSKGQGAYNEQFF. In DNA, the CDR3 is TGCGCCAGCAGCAAGGGACAGGGGGCCTACAATGAGCAGTTCTTC.

This CDR3 is CASSAETGPFKAFF. Written as DNA, the CDR3 is TGTGCCAGCAGTGCCGAGACAGGGCCATTTAAAGCTTTCTTT. The V call is TRBV6-1, the J call TRBJ1-1; TRBD1 aligns across 7 bases. CDR3 length equals 14 residues. CDR1 and CDR2 from the germline V gene are MNHNS and SASEGT. With 4 bases clipped from V and 9 bases from J, the junction kept 11 bases outside the gene matches.

There are a few counts of this clone. J is TRBJ1-6 and V is TRBV2, with TRBD1 as a possible D gene (5 bases). The length of the CDR3 is 18 residues. The germline CDR1 and CDR2 sequences are SNHLY and FYNNEI. Between the trimmed V and J ends, which lost 8 bases and 0 bases, there was a span of 20 bases. CDR3 loop: CASRTSQRQSSYNSPLHF. The CDR3 DNA is TGTGCCAGCCGAACCTCTCAGAGACAGAGCTCCTATAATTCACCCCTCCACTTT.

A few counts support this clone. This chain connects TRBV19 to TRBJ1-1; tentative D call: TRBD1 (6 bases). The CDR3 covers 13 residues. Germline CDR1 LNHDA, CDR2 SQIVND (reference sequence). Between the trimmed V and J ends, which lost 3 bases and 6 bases, there was a span of 11 bases. This CDR3 reads CASSMGAKAEAFF. Here the CDR3 DNA reads TGTGCCAGTAGTATGGGGGCTAAGGCTGAAGCTTTCTTT.

This clone showed up just once. The V gene is TRBV19, the J gene TRBJ2-1; TRBD2 agrees at 7 bases. Losses at the gene ends were 7 bases for V and 2 bases for J; bases not matched to a gene: 8. Germline CDR1 is LNHDA and CDR2 is SQIVND (reference sequence). The CDR3 is made up of 15 amino acids. CDR3 in amino acids: CASTGGGHPYNEQFF. CDR3 nucleotides: TGTGCCAGTACAGGCGGGGGTCACCCCTACAATGAGCAGTTCTTC.

The V gene is TRBV7-8, the J gene TRBJ1-2, with 7 nucleotides matching TRBD1. This CDR3 region has 14 residues. CDR1 and CDR2 from the germline V gene are SGHVS and FQNEAQ. The junction had 9 bases not matched to a gene; V was cut back by 5 bases and J by 6 bases. The CDR3 coding sequence is TGTGCCAGCAGCCAAGGGACAGCCGGCGATGGCTACACCTTC. This gives the protein CASSQGTAGDGYTF.

This chain uses TRBV7-9 with TRBJ2-1, with no clear D. CDR1 and CDR2 from the germline V gene are SEHNR and FQNEAQ (reference sequence). The V end lost 1 base, the J end lost 9 bases, and 10 bases lay between the germline ends. This CDR3 is built from 13 residues. The CDR3 loop is CASSLGLASEQFF. CDR3 nucleotides: TGTGCCAGCAGCTTAGGCCTCGCCAGTGAGCAGTTCTTC.

This clone was observed a few times. V and J are TRBV5-1 and TRBJ1-2, with a weak D call TRBD1 (6 bases). The length of the CDR3 is 15 residues. Per the germline V gene, CDR1 is SGHRS and CDR2 is YFSETQ. With 4 bases removed from V and 8 bases from J, the gap between germline ends came to 21 bases. CDR3 sequence reads: CASSLSWTARGGYTF. The DNA of the CDR3 is TGCGCCAGCAGCCTGAGTTGGACAGCGCGAGGGGGCTACACCTTC.

This clone has a handful of counts. The rearrangement uses TRBV30 and TRBJ1-4, with 9 bases aligning to TRBD1. Germline CDR1 reads GTSNPN; CDR2 reads SVGIG (reference sequence). The CDR3 consists of 15 residues. J gave up 7 bases and V 0 bases, and 6 bases lay outside the gene matches. The CDR3 is CAWSVLGQGSEKLFF. DNA of the CDR3: TGTGCCTGGAGTGTTTTAGGACAGGGGAGTGAAAAACTGTTTTTT. Supplemented by reference TRBV30 and TRBJ1-4, the full variable domain reads SQTIHQWPATLVQPVGSPLSLECTVEGTSNPNLYWYRQAAGRGLQLLFYSVGIGQISSEVPQNLSASRPQDRQFILSSKKLLLSDSGFYLCAWSVLGQGSEKLFFGSGTQLSVL.

This clone was counted a few times. The V gene is TRBV2, the J gene TRBJ2-3; no clear D. Germline-derived CDR1 and CDR2 are SNHLY and FYNNEI. Trimming removed 2 bases at V and 2 bases at J, with 8 bases between. The CDR3 extends over 14 amino acids. In DNA, the CDR3 is TGTGCCAGCAGTGAACTCCTCCCCACAGATACGCAGTATTTT. Residues: CASSELLPTDTQYF.

The chain combines TRBV10-3 with TRBJ2-3; 7 nucleotides match TRBD2. The V segment lost 0 bases and the J segment 3 bases; nucleotides outside the gene matches: 0. Looked up from germline, CDR1 is ENHRY and CDR2 is SYGVKD. This CDR3 spans 14 amino acids. CDR3 coding DNA: TGTGCCATCAGTGAGTCCGGGGGGACAGATACGCAGTATTTT. This codes for CAISESGGTDTQYF.

The rearrangement links TRBV9 to TRBJ2-5; maybe TRBD1 (5 bases). The CDR3 covers 14 residues. Germline CDR1 and CDR2: SGDLS and YYNGEE. With 1 base removed from V and 3 bases from J, the gap between germline ends came to 10 bases. The CDR3 here is CASSVRQFEETQYF. CDR3 nucleotides: TGTGCCAGCAGCGTACGACAGTTTGAAGAGACCCAGTACTTC.

The V call is TRBV9, the J call TRBJ2-2; TRBD1 matches 7 bases. This CDR3 contains 14 residues. Germline CDR1 SGDLS, CDR2 YYNGEE. After removal of 7 bases from V and 2 bases from J, the junction contained 5 bases not matched to a gene. The DNA of the CDR3 is TGTGCCAGCCAGGACAGGCTTAACACCGGGGAGCTGTTTTTT. Amino acids: CASQDRLNTGELFF.

The chain is built from TRBV2 and TRBJ2-7, with D possibly TRBD2 on 6 matching bases. With 6 bases removed from V and 3 bases from J, the gap between germline ends came to 15 bases. The germline V gene has CDR1 SNHLY and CDR2 FYNNEI. The CDR3 is 14 residues long. This CDR3 reads CASSGGPGFYEQYF. The DNA for the CDR3 is TGTGCCAGCAGCGGGGGACCCGGCTTCTACGAGCAGTACTTC.

This clone was observed a handful of times. V is TRBV27 and J is TRBJ1-1; 7 nucleotides align to TRBD1. J was trimmed by 2 bases and V by 8 bases; bases with no gene match: 5. CDR1 and CDR2 from the germline V gene are MNHEY and SMNVEV (reference sequence). This CDR3 region has 13 residues. The CDR3 region has the DNA TGTGCCAGCTGCCACAGGGGAAACACTGAAGCTTTCTTT. It yields the protein CASCHRGNTEAFF.

V is TRBV5-4 and J is TRBJ2-7, with 8 nucleotides matching TRBD1. The CDR3 totals 17 residues. J was trimmed by 2 bases and V by 2 bases; bases with no gene match: 12. Looked up from germline, CDR1 is SGHNT and CDR2 is YYREEE (reference sequence). Written as DNA, the CDR3 is TGTGCCAGCAGCTTAGGACAGGGTGTGGGGAAAACCTACGAGCAGTACTTC. This encodes CASSLGQGVGKTYEQYF. The variable domain in full, with the rest retrieved from reference TRBV5-4 and TRBJ2-7, is ETGVTQSPTHLIKTRGQQVTLRCSSQSGHNTVSWYQQALGQGPQFIFQYYREEENGRGNFPPRFSGLQFPNYSSELNVNALELDDSALYLCASSLGQGVGKTYEQYFGPGTRLTVT.

The chain uses TRBV5-6 and TRBJ1-2; the D gene is possibly TRBD1 (6 bases). The V gene's germline CDR1 is SGHDT and CDR2 YYEEEE. Trimming took 2 bases from V and 6 from J, leaving 20 bases between them. The CDR3 is 16 residues long. The CDR3 is CASSFGGRTRGDGYTF. The DNA for the CDR3 is TGTGCCAGCAGCTTCGGCGGAAGAACCAGGGGTGATGGCTACACCTTC.

The J gene is TRBJ1-5, the V gene TRBV19; D is undetermined. Trimming took off 6 bases at V and 0 bases at J, with 6 bases between the two ends. Germline-derived CDR1 and CDR2 are LNHDA and SQIVND (reference sequence). CDR3 length: 13 amino acids. The CDR3 is CASRVGSNQPQHF. CDR3 sequence (DNA): TGTGCCAGTAGGGTCGGTAGCAATCAGCCCCAGCATTTT.

This clone is a singleton in its sample. The V gene is TRBV13, the J gene TRBJ2-2; tentatively, D is TRBD1 (6 bases). V was pared by 10 bases and J by 3 bases, with 15 bases between. Germline V gives CDR1 PRHDT, CDR2 FYEKMQ (reference sequence). The CDR3 runs to 14 residues. The CDR3 DNA follows: TGTGCCACGTCGAAATCAGGGGACACCGGGGAGCTGTTTTTT. The encoded protein is CATSKSGDTGELFF.

This clone was counted a few times. The rearrangement links TRBV19 to TRBJ1-1, with D possibly matching TRBD1 (5 bases). Germline V gene lookup returns CDR1 LNHDA and CDR2 SQIVND (reference sequence). The V gene lost 5 bases and the J gene lost 3 bases, with 10 bases spanning the gap. This CDR3 spans 13 amino acids. CDR3 in amino acids: CASSGRVHTEAFF. The CDR3 coding sequence is TGTGCCAGTAGTGGCAGGGTCCACACTGAAGCTTTCTTT.

The V and J genes are TRBV6-5 and TRBJ2-1; TRBD1 matches 7 bases. The J segment lost 5 bases and the V segment lost 3 bases, leaving 4 bases of the junction unmatched. The CDR3 is 14 residues long. In germline, CDR1 is MNHEY, CDR2 SVGAGI. The CDR3 region is CASSYSDRDNEQFF. CDR3 sequence (DNA): TGTGCCAGCAGTTATTCAGACAGGGACAATGAGCAGTTCTTC.